This record looks at one T cell receptor (beta chain) sequence and its context. These data come from a study of blood T cell repertoires in COVID-19. Study information: Acute and convalescent COVID-19 samples came from the United States, Italy and Spain. T cells, B-cell-depleted T cells, or PBMCs supplied cDNA or gDNA.

Method: immunoSEQ multiplex PCR; TCRdb's copy keeps in-frame clones and lacks some. The table has about 160,000 clones, 70% to 90% seen once; the top ten hold roughly 4%. CDR1 and CDR2 (germline): LGHDT, YNNKEL (reference sequence). The V and J ends lost 4 bases and 13 bases respectively, with 31 bases between them. This CDR3 contains 17 residues. Sequencing was done on a sample of peripheral blood. The rearrangement joins TRBV3-1 (or the pseudogene TRBV3-2) to TRBJ2-5; tentative D call: TRBD2 (5 bases). The sequence was obtained from a woman in her sixties or seventies with acute or convalescent COVID-19. CDR3 sequence reads: CASSPRGGSGIRFEWYF. As DNA, the CDR3 is TGTGCCAGCAGCCCAAGAGGAGGTTCGGGAATCCGATTTGAGTGGTACTTC.